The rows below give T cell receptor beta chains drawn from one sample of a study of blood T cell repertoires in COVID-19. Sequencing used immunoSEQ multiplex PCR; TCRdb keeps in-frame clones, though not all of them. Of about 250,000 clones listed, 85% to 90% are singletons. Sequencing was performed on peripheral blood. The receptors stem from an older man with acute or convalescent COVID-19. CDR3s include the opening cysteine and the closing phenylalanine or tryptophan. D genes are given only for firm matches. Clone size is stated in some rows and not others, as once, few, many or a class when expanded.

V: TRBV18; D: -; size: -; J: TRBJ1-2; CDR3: CASSPQGEANYGYTF; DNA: TGTGCCAGCTCGCCACAGGGAGAAGCTAACTATGGCTACACCTTC
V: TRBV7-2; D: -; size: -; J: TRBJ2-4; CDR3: CASSSVSGNIQYF; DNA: TGTGCCAGCAGCTCCGTTTCGGGGAACATTCAGTACTTC
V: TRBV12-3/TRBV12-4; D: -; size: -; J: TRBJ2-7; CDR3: CASSFSTAEQYF; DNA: TGTGCCAGCAGTTTCTCGACTGCCGAGCAGTACTTC
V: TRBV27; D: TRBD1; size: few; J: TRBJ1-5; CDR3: CASSPTGQGGNQPQHF; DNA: TGTGCCAGCAGTCCTACCGGACAGGGCGGGAATCAGCCCCAGCATTTT
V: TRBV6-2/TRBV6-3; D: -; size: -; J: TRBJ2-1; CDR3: CASSYLTGPGRNEQFF; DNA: TGTGCCAGCAGTTACCTTACAGGTCCCGGAAGGAATGAGCAGTTCTTC
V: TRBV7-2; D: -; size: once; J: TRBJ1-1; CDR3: CASSPDSGRMNTEAFF; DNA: TGTGCCAGCAGCCCCGATTCTGGCAGAATGAACACTGAAGCTTTCTTT
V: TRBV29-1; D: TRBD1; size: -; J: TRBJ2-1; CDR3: CSVRTGGSYNEQFF; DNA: TGCAGCGTACGAACAGGGGGGTCCTACAATGAGCAGTTCTTC
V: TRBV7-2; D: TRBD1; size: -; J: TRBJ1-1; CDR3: CASSPRTGGMNTEAFF; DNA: TGTGCCAGCAGCCCGAGGACAGGGGGTATGAACACTGAAGCTTTCTTT
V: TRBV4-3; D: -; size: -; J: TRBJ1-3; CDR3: CASSQDENRVAGNTIYF; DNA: TGCGCCAGCAGCCAAGATGAGAACAGGGTGGCTGGAAACACCATATATTTT
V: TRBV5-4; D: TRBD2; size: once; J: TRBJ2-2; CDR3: CASSSGTSGTGELFF; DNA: TGTGCCAGCAGCTCCGGGACTAGCGGCACCGGGGAGCTGTTTTTT
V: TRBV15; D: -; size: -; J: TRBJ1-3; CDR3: CATSRGPRTTNTIYF; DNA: TGTGCCACCAGCAGGGGTCCGCGGACTACTAACACCATATATTTT
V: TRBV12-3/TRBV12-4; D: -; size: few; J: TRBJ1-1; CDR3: CASSHTVPEAFF; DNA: TGTGCCAGCAGTCATACAGTGCCTGAAGCTTTCTTT
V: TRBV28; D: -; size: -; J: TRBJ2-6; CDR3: CASSSITALASSGANVLTF; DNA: TGTGCCAGCAGTTCGATAACCGCCCTAGCGAGCTCTGGGGCCAACGTCCTGACTTTC
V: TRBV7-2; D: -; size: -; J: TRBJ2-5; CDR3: CASSLERKETQYF; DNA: TGTGCCAGCAGCTTAGAGCGAAAAGAGACCCAGTACTTC
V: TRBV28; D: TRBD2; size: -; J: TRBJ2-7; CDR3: CASNHWDAGENYEQYF; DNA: TGTGCCAGCAACCATTGGGACGCGGGAGAAAACTACGAGCAGTACTTC
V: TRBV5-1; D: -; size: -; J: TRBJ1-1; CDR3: CASSLLGGDTEAFF; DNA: TGCGCCAGCAGCTTGTTAGGGGGAGATACTGAAGCTTTCTTT
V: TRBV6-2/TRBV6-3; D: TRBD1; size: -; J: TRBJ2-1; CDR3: CASSSGQGPSSYNEQFF; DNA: TGTGCCAGCAGCTCCGGACAGGGTCCGAGCTCCTACAATGAGCAGTTCTTC
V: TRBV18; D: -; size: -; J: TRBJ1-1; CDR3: CASSPPGGATEAFF; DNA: TGTGCCAGCTCACCCCCCGGGGGGGCCACTGAAGCTTTCTTT
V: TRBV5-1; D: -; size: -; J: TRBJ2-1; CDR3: CASSLFSSHYNEQFF; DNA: TGCGCCAGCAGCTTGTTTTCTAGCCACTACAATGAGCAGTTCTTC
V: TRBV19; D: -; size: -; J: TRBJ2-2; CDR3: CASTLVPGTGELFF; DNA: TGTGCCAGTACCTTAGTCCCCGGCACCGGGGAGCTGTTTTTT